A selection of T cell receptor beta chains follows, all from one sample in a study of neurological immune-mediated disorders. In TCRdb, the 5' RACE reads were re-called with MiXCR into one record per CDR3 protein. The repertoire holds more than 45,000 distinct CDR3 sequences, with roughly 4.6% as singletons. Sequenced input: PBMCs. Receptors were obtained from a man aged 50 to 60 with multiple sclerosis. Each CDR3 is given without its conserved first and last residue. Each record gives: V gene, clone size, J gene, D gene, CDR3 protein. D genes are given only for firm matches. Expanded clones are given a class, and other clones once, few, many or no size at all.

V gene: TRBV30; clone size: many; J gene: TRBJ2-7; D gene: NA; CDR3 protein: AWGENYEQY
V gene: TRBV7-2; clone size: many; J gene: TRBJ2-2; D gene: TRBD1; CDR3 protein: ASSLASTGMTGELF
V gene: TRBV6-5; clone size: NA; J gene: TRBJ2-7; D gene: NA; CDR3 protein: ASSYSSGSSYEQY
V gene: TRBV19; clone size: few; J gene: TRBJ2-5; D gene: TRBD2; CDR3 protein: ASSGGWRETQY
V gene: TRBV12-3/TRBV12-4; clone size: NA; J gene: TRBJ2-7; D gene: NA; CDR3 protein: ASSLAGGMRYEQY
V gene: TRBV6-5; clone size: many; J gene: TRBJ1-1; D gene: NA; CDR3 protein: ASRTGGNTEAF
V gene: TRBV29-1; clone size: many; J gene: TRBJ2-7; D gene: TRBD2; CDR3 protein: SVVGVAGRVNEQY
V gene: TRBV5-6; clone size: many; J gene: TRBJ1-5; D gene: NA; CDR3 protein: ASSSLRDSNQPQH
V gene: TRBV20-1; clone size: many; J gene: TRBJ1-5; D gene: NA; CDR3 protein: SASIGGFFDQPQH
V gene: TRBV5-1; clone size: NA; J gene: TRBJ2-7; D gene: NA; CDR3 protein: ASSPVEWDLYEQY
V gene: TRBV10-3; clone size: many; J gene: TRBJ2-2; D gene: NA; CDR3 protein: ATTQGFDTGELF
V gene: TRBV25-1; clone size: many; J gene: TRBJ2-1; D gene: NA; CDR3 protein: ASSEFRNNEQF
V gene: TRBV10-3; clone size: many; J gene: TRBJ2-3; D gene: TRBD2; CDR3 protein: AISESILTGGPTDTQY
V gene: TRBV5-1; clone size: many; J gene: TRBJ2-1; D gene: TRBD2; CDR3 protein: ASDPGTSGMYNEQF
V gene: TRBV7-2; clone size: few; J gene: TRBJ1-1; D gene: NA; CDR3 protein: ASSLLRLNTEAF
V gene: TRBV12-3/TRBV12-4; clone size: many; J gene: TRBJ1-1; D gene: TRBD1; CDR3 protein: ATERDRATSNTEAF
V gene: TRBV3-1; clone size: many; J gene: TRBJ2-2; D gene: NA; CDR3 protein: ASSQDTTGNTGELF
V gene: TRBV21-1; clone size: many; J gene: TRBJ2-7; D gene: NA; CDR3 protein: ASSSRTGADEQY
V gene: TRBV2; clone size: NA; J gene: TRBJ1-2; D gene: NA; CDR3 protein: ASSDSGDYGYT
V gene: TRBV7-2; clone size: few; J gene: TRBJ1-4; D gene: NA; CDR3 protein: ASTPLGTDEKLF
V gene: TRBV7-9; clone size: many; J gene: TRBJ2-5; D gene: TRBD2; CDR3 protein: ASSHRTSGEETQY
V gene: TRBV6-5; clone size: many; J gene: TRBJ1-6; D gene: TRBD1; CDR3 protein: ASSRFTGGTHLH
V gene: TRBV5-1; clone size: few; J gene: TRBJ2-5; D gene: NA; CDR3 protein: ASSFSWGPQETQY
V gene: TRBV20-1; clone size: many; J gene: TRBJ1-3; D gene: NA; CDR3 protein: SAKLAGLSGNTIY
V gene: TRBV19; clone size: many; J gene: TRBJ1-1; D gene: NA; CDR3 protein: ASSIAALNTEAF
V gene: TRBV29-1; clone size: few; J gene: TRBJ1-1; D gene: TRBD1; CDR3 protein: STGQGRMDTEAF
V gene: TRBV20-1; clone size: NA; J gene: TRBJ1-6; D gene: NA; CDR3 protein: SAVRARNSPLN
V gene: TRBV7-9; clone size: many; J gene: TRBJ1-3; D gene: NA; CDR3 protein: ASSLGDSFFSGNTIY
V gene: TRBV6-5; clone size: many; J gene: TRBJ1-2; D gene: NA; CDR3 protein: ASSYFTREGYT
V gene: TRBV4-2; clone size: many; J gene: TRBJ1-6; D gene: NA; CDR3 protein: ASSDRDNSPLN
V gene: TRBV28; clone size: many; J gene: TRBJ2-7; D gene: TRBD1; CDR3 protein: ASSWTGFSYEQY
V gene: TRBV20-1; clone size: NA; J gene: TRBJ2-1; D gene: TRBD1; CDR3 protein: SADSGTGARNEQF
V gene: TRBV7-2; clone size: many; J gene: TRBJ1-4; D gene: NA; CDR3 protein: ASSLDGYNEKLF
V gene: TRBV10-2; clone size: many; J gene: TRBJ2-5; D gene: NA; CDR3 protein: ASSAGRETQY
V gene: TRBV7-9; clone size: many; J gene: TRBJ2-1; D gene: NA; CDR3 protein: ASSSRLAGGGEQF
V gene: TRBV20-1; clone size: many; J gene: TRBJ1-3; D gene: NA; CDR3 protein: SASRSTDGNTIY
V gene: TRBV28; clone size: many; J gene: TRBJ2-3; D gene: NA; CDR3 protein: ASSFWTSSTDTQY
V gene: TRBV5-6; clone size: many; J gene: TRBJ1-1; D gene: TRBD1; CDR3 protein: ASSPNAGGDTEAF
V gene: TRBV20-1; clone size: NA; J gene: TRBJ2-2; D gene: NA; CDR3 protein: SAKRANTGELF
V gene: TRBV5-1; clone size: many; J gene: TRBJ2-7; D gene: TRBD1; CDR3 protein: ASSPRQGVFYEQY
V gene: TRBV6-4; clone size: many; J gene: TRBJ2-2; D gene: NA; CDR3 protein: ASSPRGGVLF
V gene: TRBV3-1; clone size: few; J gene: TRBJ2-1; D gene: TRBD2; CDR3 protein: ASSQEGTSNEQF
V gene: TRBV7-2; clone size: many; J gene: TRBJ2-7; D gene: NA; CDR3 protein: ASSFDSYEQY
V gene: TRBV6-6; clone size: few; J gene: TRBJ1-5; D gene: NA; CDR3 protein: ASSYSQPAQPQH
V gene: TRBV20-1; clone size: many; J gene: TRBJ2-1; D gene: NA; CDR3 protein: SARDPSGYNRGEEQF